What follows are 10 T cell receptor beta chains derived from one specimen sequenced in a study of regulatory T cells in long-lasting Graves disease. Regarding time point: newly diagnosed GD, antithyroid drugs for less than 3 months. PBMC RNA served as the TCR library source. Building the TCR beta libraries relied on iRepertoire HTBI primers, and CDR3 regions underwent Arm-PCR. From the multiplex PCR reads, TCRdb called clonotypes with MiXCR, one entry per CDR3 protein. Here the sample spans 240,000 or so distinct CDR3 sequences, around 20% being singletons. The starting material was peripheral blood mononuclear cells (PBMCs), obtained at new diagnosis, from a patient treated with antithyroid drugs. These TCRs come from a female donor with Graves disease.

This sequence joins TRBV5-1 and TRBJ1-3; TRBD1 is a possible D gene (6 bases). Germline-derived CDR1 and CDR2 are SGHRS and YFSETQ. The V end was cut by 0 bases, the J end by 0 bases, with 10 bases between. This CDR3 region has 16 residues. This CDR3 is CASSLVQGHSGNTIYF. In DNA, the CDR3 is TGCGCCAGCAGCTTGGTGCAGGGGCACTCTGGAAACACCATATATTTT.

This clonotype was counted many times. The rearrangement uses TRBV29-1 and TRBJ1-1; 7 nucleotides match TRBD1. CDR1 SQVTM and CDR2 ANQGSEA come from the germline V gene. This CDR3 has 14 amino acids. The V segment lost 6 bases and the J segment 1 base; nucleotides outside the gene matches: 8. This CDR3 reads CSVAEDRTNTEAFF. CDR3 coding DNA: TGCAGCGTAGCAGAGGACAGGACGAACACTGAAGCTTTCTTT. Together with reference TRBV29-1 and TRBJ1-1, the CDR3 gives the full variable domain: SAVISQKPSRDICQRGTSLTIQCQVDSQVTMMFWYRQQPGQSLTLIATANQGSEATYESGFVIDKFPISRPNLTFSTLTVSNMSPEDSSIYLCSVAEDRTNTEAFFGQGTRLTVV.

The table lists this clonotype with a few counts. The chain couples TRBV3-1 to TRBJ2-3, with D perhaps TRBD2 (6 bases). This CDR3 has 13 residues. In germline, CDR1 is LGHDT, CDR2 YNNKEL (reference sequence). Trimming cost V 4 bases and J 2 bases, with 7 bases left between them. The CDR3 bases are TGTGCCAGCAGCCGCGGGGTCACAGATACGCAGTATTTT. Encoded protein: CASSRGVTDTQYF.

There are many counts of this clonotype. The chain couples TRBV28 to TRBJ1-5; D is possibly TRBD1 (5 bases). Trimming stripped 3 bases from V and 6 bases from J, with 15 bases between. The CDR3 totals 15 residues. Germline V CDR1 and CDR2: MDHEN, SYDVKM. The chain's CDR3 is CASSLGWGGSQPQHF. The CDR3 DNA follows: TGTGCCAGCAGTTTGGGGTGGGGGGGTAGTCAGCCCCAGCATTTT.

J is TRBJ2-2 and V is TRBV20-1, with D possibly matching TRBD2 (6 bases). The V end lost 4 bases, the J end lost 0 bases, and 15 bases lay between the germline ends. There are 16 residues in the CDR3. Germline values: CDR1 DFQATT, CDR2 SNEGSKA (reference sequence). For the CDR3, the DNA is TGCAGTGCTAAGAAACCGGGACTTGCGAACACCGGGGAGCTGTTTTTT. Protein product: CSAKKPGLANTGELFF.

The J gene is TRBJ1-6, the V gene TRBV20-1; D uncertain. From germline, CDR1 is DFQATT and CDR2 SNEGSKA (reference sequence). The germline V and J ends were trimmed by 6 bases and 6 bases, with 15 bases remaining between them. CDR3 length equals 14 residues. The chain's CDR3 is CSARRTDRNSPLHF. As DNA, the CDR3 is TGCAGTGCCCGAAGGACCGACCGTAATTCACCCCTCCACTTT.

About this clonotype itself: A much larger clone lies a single base off, so this may be a read error. Since the CDR3 does not end with the conserved phenylalanine or tryptophan, this likely comes from a read error. The rearrangement links TRBV9 to TRBJ2-5, with D perhaps assigned TRBD1 or TRBD2 (5 bases each). The CDR3 length is 13 residues. From germline, CDR1 is SGDLS and CDR2 YYNGEE. Trimming cost V 4 bases and J 4 bases, with 11 bases left between them. The CDR3 sequence: CASSSGTGETQYL. In DNA form, the CDR3 reads TGTGCCAGCAGCTCGGGGACGGGAGAGACCCAGTACCTC.

This clonotype was picked up many times. The chain combines TRBV24-1 with TRBJ1-2, with TRBD1 matching 8 bases. CDR1 and CDR2 from the germline V gene are KGHDR and SFDVKD. CDR3 length: 15 amino acids. Unmatched junction bases numbered 6, after V lost 5 bases and J lost 2 bases. CDR3 in amino acids: CATSGRDRLNYGYTF. The CDR3 DNA reads as TGTGCCACCAGTGGTCGGGACAGGCTGAACTATGGCTACACCTTC.

Many counts were recorded for this clonotype. CDR3 amino acids: CSVSKFPDTDTQYF. DNA for the CDR3: TGCAGCGTTTCTAAGTTTCCGGACACAGATACGCAGTATTTT. The J gene is TRBJ2-3, the V gene TRBV29-1; no reliable D call. Germline CDR1 is SQVTM and CDR2 is ANQGSEA. The CDR3 runs 14 residues. V gave up 5 bases and J gave up 2 bases, with 14 bases separating them.

This clonotype was detected many times. The chain is built from TRBV7-9 and TRBJ2-7; D uncertain. The CDR3 has 14 amino acids. Germline V gene data show CDR1 as SEHNR and CDR2 as FQNEAQ (reference sequence). V lost 5 bases and J lost 0, with 11 bases in between. The CDR3 sequence: CASSPTRSSYEQYF. CDR3 bases: TGTGCCAGCAGCCCAACACGGAGCTCCTACGAGCAGTACTTC.